The 21 T cell receptor beta chains below all came from one sample that was sequenced in a study of graft-versus-host responses after intestinal transplantation. The table came from immunoSEQ multiplex PCR; TCRdb's copy has only in-frame clones and leaves some out. This table has 9,500 to 15,000 clones, roughly 93% appearing once. This material consisted of PBMCs, taken 109 to 110 days after intestinal transplant. The receptors were gathered from a human patient who received an intestinal transplant, so some T cells may come from the graft donor.

The chain combines TRBV30 with TRBJ1-1, with 7 bases that match TRBD1. The CDR3 contains 11 residues. Germline V gene lookup returns CDR1 GTSNPN and CDR2 SVGIG (reference sequence). J lost 10 bases, V lost 6 bases, and 8 bases had no gene match. The CDR3 loop is CACRGQARAFF. CDR3 bases: TGTGCCTGCCGAGGACAGGCGCGAGCTTTCTTT.

This clone showed up just once. The V and J genes are TRBV6-6 and TRBJ2-1, with 11 bases that match TRBD2. The CDR3 extends over 16 amino acids. Germline assignment: CDR1 MNHNY and CDR2 SVGAGI (reference sequence). V trimming: 4 bases; J trimming: 0 bases; junction bases outside the gene matches: 2. CDR3 nucleotide sequence: TGTGCCAGCAGTTTGGGGACTAGCGGCTCCTACAATGAGCAGTTCTTC. Translated: CASSLGTSGSYNEQFF.

The V and J genes are TRBV19 and TRBJ2-2; 7 bases are a match to TRBD1. The CDR3 is made up of 19 amino acids. Germline V gene sequence: CDR1 LNHDA, CDR2 SQIVND (reference sequence). V dropped 1 base and J dropped 0; count of bases not matched to a gene: 11. In DNA, the CDR3 is TGTGCCAGTAGTATAGGTAAGGAGCGGACAGGACCGAACACCGGGGAGCTGTTTTTT. Translation: CASSIGKERTGPNTGELFF.

CDR3 in DNA: TGTGCCAGCAGGGACAGGAGGCTATACGAGCAGTACTTC. It codes for CASRDRRLYEQYF. This rearrangement joins TRBV2 to TRBJ2-7; 7 bases match TRBD1. V shed 6 bases, J shed 4 bases, and the junction held 6 bases outside the gene matches. The CDR3 is made up of 13 amino acids. Germline loops: CDR1 SNHLY, CDR2 FYNNEI. Filled out from reference TRBV2 and TRBJ2-7, the complete variable domain reads EPEVTQTPSHQVTQMGQEVILRCVPISNHLYFYWYRQILGQKVEFLVSFYNNEISEKSEIFDDQFSVERPDGSNFTLKIRSTKLEDSAMYFCASRDRRLYEQYFGPGTRLTVT.

V usage is TRBV6-5 and J usage is TRBJ1-4; 9 nucleotides match TRBD1. CDR1 is MNHEY and CDR2 is SVGAGI in the germline V gene. The CDR3 spans 15 residues. V shed 1 base and J 8 bases; nucleotides not matched to a gene: 5. This chain's CDR3 is CASSYLGQGGEKLFF. The CDR3 DNA reads TGTGCCAGCAGTTACTTGGGACAGGGCGGGGAAAAACTGTTTTTT.

CDR3 amino acids: CASSLPTSGRVYNEQFF. The CDR3 DNA is TGCGCCAGCAGCCTCCCGACTAGCGGGAGGGTATACAATGAGCAGTTCTTC. The rearrangement links TRBV5-1 to TRBJ2-1; 14 bases fit TRBD2. The V gene's germline CDR1 is SGHRS and CDR2 YFSETQ. CDR3 length: 17 amino acids. Trimming cost V 4 bases and J 4 bases; bases outside gene matches: 7. The whole variable domain, filled in from reference TRBV5-1 and TRBJ2-1, reads KAGVTQTPRYLIKTRGQQVTLSCSPISGHRSVSWYQQTPGQGLQFLFEYFSETQRNKGNFPGRFSGRQFSNSRSEMNVSTLELGDSALYLCASSLPTSGRVYNEQFFGPGTRLTVL.

The chain recombines TRBV6-6 with TRBJ1-4; tentatively, D is TRBD1 (5 bases). The CDR3 has 13 amino acids. CDR1 is MNHNY and CDR2 is SVGAGI in the germline V gene (reference sequence). Trimming shortened V by 5 bases and J by 6 bases, and 10 bases separated the two germline ends. The CDR3 is CASSRGSYEKLFF. The CDR3, as DNA: TGTGCCAGCAGTCGGGGCTCCTATGAAAAACTGTTTTTT.

V and J are TRBV7-8 and TRBJ2-7; tentatively, D is TRBD1 (6 bases). Germline values: CDR1 SGHVS, CDR2 FQNEAQ. The CDR3 has 15 amino acids. The V end was cut by 3 bases, the J end by 5 bases, with 17 bases between. CDR3 coding DNA: TGTGCCAGCAGCTTCTCAACGGACAGCGCGAACGAGCAGTACTTC. Translated, it gives CASSFSTDSANEQYF.

This sequence joins TRBV29-1 and TRBJ1-3; no definite D call. Germline V gene data show CDR1 as SQVTM and CDR2 as ANQGSEA. The CDR3 length is 14 residues. Trimming stripped 2 bases from V and 4 bases from J, with 12 bases between. The CDR3 is CSVELPNAGNTIYF. The CDR3 region has the DNA TGCAGCGTTGAATTGCCCAACGCGGGAAACACCATATATTTT.

The chain is built from TRBV11-1 and TRBJ2-3, with 7 nucleotides matching TRBD1. The germline CDR1 and CDR2 sequences are SGHAT and FQDESV (reference sequence). The junction had 8 bases not matched to a gene; V was cut back by 6 bases and J by 2 bases. The CDR3 spans 15 residues. As DNA, the CDR3 is TGTGCCAGCAGTTTCGACAGGGAGTTCACAGATACGCAGTATTTT. It codes for CASSFDREFTDTQYF.

V and J are TRBV6-5 and TRBJ2-3, with D hard to call. From germline, CDR1 is MNHEY and CDR2 SVGAGI. V was shortened by 5 bases and J by 0 bases, with 12 bases between the two germline ends. The CDR3 runs 15 residues. CDR3: CASSRTLPSTDTQYF. CDR3 DNA sequence: TGTGCCAGCAGTCGGACCTTACCTAGCACAGATACGCAGTATTTT.

The CDR3 DNA reads TGTGCCAGCAGCTTGCCAGGGAGCACAGATACGCAGTATTTT. It specifies CASSLPGSTDTQYF. This chain joins TRBV5-6 and TRBJ2-3; possibly TRBD1 for D (5 bases). The CDR3 runs 14 residues. Trimming took off 1 base at V and 0 bases at J, with 6 bases between the two ends. Germline V gives CDR1 SGHDT, CDR2 YYEEEE.

The chain uses TRBV4-1 and TRBJ2-7; 7 nucleotides agree with TRBD2. With 0 bases clipped from V and 3 bases from J, the junction kept 5 bases outside the gene matches. This CDR3 spans 15 amino acids. The V gene's germline CDR1 is MGHRA and CDR2 YSYEKL. The CDR3 loop reads CASSQEQAGRYEQYF. CDR3 nucleotides: TGCGCCAGCAGCCAAGAGCAAGCGGGACGCTACGAGCAGTACTTC.

V gene TRBV7-2 combines with J gene TRBJ2-7; 7 nucleotides agree with TRBD1. The CDR3 extends over 14 amino acids. Germline loops: CDR1 SGHTA, CDR2 FQGNSA. Trimming at V came to 7 bases and at J to 5 bases, leaving 11 bases not matched to a gene. Here the CDR3 reads CASNGRDSPHEQYF. The CDR3 nucleotides are TGTGCCAGCAACGGCCGGGACAGTCCTCACGAGCAGTACTTC.

V and J are TRBV2 and TRBJ1-5; maybe TRBD1 (5 bases). This CDR3 region has 13 residues. Between the trimmed V and J ends, which lost 7 bases and 3 bases, there was a span of 10 bases. The V gene's germline CDR1 is SNHLY and CDR2 FYNNEI. CDR3 nucleotide sequence: TGTGCCAGCAATGGGGCCACCAATCAGCCCCAGCATTTT. It is translated as CASNGATNQPQHF.

The V gene is TRBV28, the J gene TRBJ2-1, with a weak D call TRBD1 (5 bases). The CDR3 has 15 amino acids. CDR1 is MDHEN, CDR2 SYDVKM, per germline. V was cut by 10 bases and J by 2 bases, with 18 bases left in between. This chain's CDR3 is CATLSHQGAYNEQFF. Here the CDR3 DNA reads TGTGCCACCCTGTCCCATCAGGGCGCCTACAATGAGCAGTTCTTC.

The chain uses TRBV5-1 and TRBJ2-1, with a tentative D call TRBD2 (5 bases). The CDR3 loop spans 17 amino acids. CDR1 and CDR2 from the germline V gene are SGHRS and YFSETQ. V lost 0 bases and J 7 bases, leaving 20 bases between the germline ends. This chain's CDR3 is CASSLARVAGLANEQFF. DNA for the CDR3: TGCGCCAGCAGCTTGGCTCGGGTGGCGGGTCTAGCAAATGAGCAGTTCTTC. The variable domain in full, with the rest retrieved from reference TRBV5-1 and TRBJ2-1, is KAGVTQTPRYLIKTRGQQVTLSCSPISGHRSVSWYQQTPGQGLQFLFEYFSETQRNKGNFPGRFSGRQFSNSRSEMNVSTLELGDSALYLCASSLARVAGLANEQFFGPGTRLTVL.

This chain connects TRBV6-6 to TRBJ2-4, with TRBD2 identical over 9 bases. The CDR3 is 15 residues long. The V and J ends lost 9 bases and 2 bases, in that order; junction bases with no gene match: 8. CDR1 is MNHNY, CDR2 SVGAGI, per germline (reference sequence). The CDR3 nucleotides are TGTGCCAGGTTTAGCGGGAGATGTTCCAAAAACATTCAGTACTTC. This encodes CARFSGRCSKNIQYF.

The chain has TRBV28 and TRBJ2-7; 8 bases match TRBD1. CDR1 and CDR2 from the germline V gene are MDHEN and SYDVKM. Germline trimming cut 6 bases from V and 2 bases from J; bases unmatched to any gene: 9. The CDR3 runs 15 residues. The CDR3 DNA follows: TGTGCCAGCAGATCCCCCGGGACAGGAACCTACGAGCAGTACTTC. Translated: CASRSPGTGTYEQYF.

The V gene is TRBV10-3, the J gene TRBJ2-1; 10 nucleotides agree with TRBD2. Germline V lookup: CDR1 ENHRY, CDR2 SYGVKD. Trimming cost V 10 bases and J 15 bases; bases outside gene matches: 15. The CDR3 runs 13 residues. Here the CDR3 DNA reads TGTGCCACCTCACAGGCTGAACTAGCGGGACTGTTCTTC. Amino acid sequence: CATSQAELAGLFF.

The gene calls are TRBV2 and TRBJ2-7, with TRBD1 matching 8 bases. The germline CDR1 and CDR2 sequences are SNHLY and FYNNEI. J gave up 6 bases and V 10 bases, and 14 bases lay outside the gene matches. The CDR3 is 14 residues long. The CDR3 loop is CATLRGQVPREQYF. The CDR3 coding sequence is TGTGCCACATTAAGGGGACAGGTCCCTCGCGAGCAGTACTTC.